The present entry profiles one TCR beta chain with its context. Its specificity is not known. Method: immunoSEQ multiplex PCR; TCRdb's copy keeps in-frame clones and lacks some. The sample has about 34,000 clones, more than 75% seen once. These data are taken from a study of T cell responses to AZD1222 COVID-19 vaccine. Study-wide findings and caveats: Two doses of AZD1222 preceded a rise in Spike-specific TCR breadth and depth. Among spike-specific TCRs, nearly half reportedly target unmutated variant regions. White British donors predominated, females outnumbered males, and clonal diversity was possibly underestimated. At baseline, seropositivity was found in only a handful of AZD1222 recipients.

CDR3 size: 15 residues. The germline V gene encodes CDR1 MNHEY and CDR2 SMNVEV (reference sequence). Trimming left V 2 bases short and J 7 bases short, with 14 bases between. The sequenced sample was peripheral blood, obtained 28 days after the second AZD1222 dose. The clonotype originates from an adult who received the AZD1222 COVID-19 vaccine. This chain links TRBV27 with TRBJ2-2; maybe TRBD1 (5 bases). CDR3 in amino acids: CASSLVGRAGGELFF. CDR3 nucleotides: TGTGCCAGCAGTTTAGTCGGCAGGGCCGGCGGGGAGCTGTTTTTT.